The clone carrying this TCR beta chain occurred many times. Its antigen is unidentified. This sample stems from a study of early T cells in non-severe SARS-CoV-2 infection. Study summary: Chains were unpaired, as sequencing was done on bulk RNA from unsorted whole blood. Whole-study results and caveats: Sequences matched to VDJdb favored anti-spike CD8 responses, while private and CD4 specificities were missed.

Unique molecular identifiers were attached to individual cDNA molecules. TCRdb recomputed calls from the 5' RACE reads with MiXCR, one row per CDR3 protein. The sample lists roughly 40,000 distinct CDR3 sequences; under 7.5% were seen once. CDR3 length: 14 residues. Germline lookup yields CDR1 MDHEN and CDR2 SYDVKM. Between the trimmed V and J ends, which lost 5 bases and 9 bases, there was a span of 19 bases. The gene calls are TRBV28 and TRBJ1-1; D is undetermined. Sequenced input: whole blood. This TCR derives from an adult who was a healthcare worker with PCR-confirmed SARS-CoV-2 infection or an uninfected control (not recorded which). The DNA of the CDR3 is TGTGCCAGCAGTCTGGAGACCGGGCTCGAGAAAGCTTTCTTT. It is translated as CASSLETGLEKAFF.